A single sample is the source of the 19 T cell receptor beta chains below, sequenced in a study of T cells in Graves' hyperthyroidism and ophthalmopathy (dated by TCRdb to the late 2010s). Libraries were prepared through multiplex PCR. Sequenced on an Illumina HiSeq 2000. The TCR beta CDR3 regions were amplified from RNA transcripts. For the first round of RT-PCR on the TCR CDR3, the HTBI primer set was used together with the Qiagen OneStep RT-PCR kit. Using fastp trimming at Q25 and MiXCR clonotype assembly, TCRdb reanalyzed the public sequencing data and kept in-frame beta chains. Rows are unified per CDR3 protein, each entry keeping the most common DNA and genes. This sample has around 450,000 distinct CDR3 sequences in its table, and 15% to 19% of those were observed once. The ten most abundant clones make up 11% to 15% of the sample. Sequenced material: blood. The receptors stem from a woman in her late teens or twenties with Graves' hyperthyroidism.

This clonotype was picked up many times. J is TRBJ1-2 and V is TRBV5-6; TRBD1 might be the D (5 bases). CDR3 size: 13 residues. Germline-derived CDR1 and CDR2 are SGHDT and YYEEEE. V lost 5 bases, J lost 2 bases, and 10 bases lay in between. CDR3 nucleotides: TGTGCCAGCAGGACGACAGAAAACTATGGCTACACCTTC. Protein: CASRTTENYGYTF.

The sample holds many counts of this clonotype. For the CDR3, the DNA is TGTGCCAGCAGTACTGGACAACAGCTGCGGGGAGCTTTCTTT. Its translation: CASSTGQQLRGAFF. The rearrangement uses TRBV12-3 or TRBV12-4 and TRBJ1-1; tentatively, D is TRBD1 (5 bases). Trimming took 5 bases from V and 10 from J, leaving 20 bases between them. This CDR3 region has 14 residues.

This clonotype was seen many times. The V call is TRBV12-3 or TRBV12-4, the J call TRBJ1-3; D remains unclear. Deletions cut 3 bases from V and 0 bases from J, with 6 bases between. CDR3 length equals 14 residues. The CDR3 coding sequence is TGTGCCAGCAGTTTCGCAAGCTCTGGAAACACCATATATTTT. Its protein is CASSFASSGNTIYF.

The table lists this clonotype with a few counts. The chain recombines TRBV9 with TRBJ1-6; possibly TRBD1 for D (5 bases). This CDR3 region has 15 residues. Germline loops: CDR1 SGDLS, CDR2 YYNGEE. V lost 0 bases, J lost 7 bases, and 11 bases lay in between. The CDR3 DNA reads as TGTGCCAGCAGCGTAGATGGTGACAGAAATTCACCCCTCCACTTT. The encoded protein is CASSVDGDRNSPLHF.

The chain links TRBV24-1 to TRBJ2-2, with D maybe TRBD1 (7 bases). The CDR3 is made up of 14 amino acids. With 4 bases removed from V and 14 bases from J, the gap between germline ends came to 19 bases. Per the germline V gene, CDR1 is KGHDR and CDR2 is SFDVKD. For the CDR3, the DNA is TGTGCCACCAGTGACCGAGGACAGGCGGGGAAACTGTTTTTT. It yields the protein CATSDRGQAGKLFF.

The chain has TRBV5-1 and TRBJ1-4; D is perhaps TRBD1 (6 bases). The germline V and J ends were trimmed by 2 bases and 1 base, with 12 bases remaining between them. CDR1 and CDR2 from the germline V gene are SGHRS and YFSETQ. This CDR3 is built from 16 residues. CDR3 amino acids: CASSFRTVETNEKLFF. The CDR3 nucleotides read TGCGCCAGCAGCTTTAGGACAGTTGAAACTAATGAAAAACTGTTTTTT.

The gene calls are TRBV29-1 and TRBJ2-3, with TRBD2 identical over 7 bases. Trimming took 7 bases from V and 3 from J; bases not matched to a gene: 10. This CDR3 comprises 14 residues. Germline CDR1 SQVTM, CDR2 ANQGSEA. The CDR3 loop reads CSGEGRELTDTQYF. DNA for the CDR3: TGCAGCGGTGAGGGGCGGGAGTTAACAGATACGCAGTATTTT.

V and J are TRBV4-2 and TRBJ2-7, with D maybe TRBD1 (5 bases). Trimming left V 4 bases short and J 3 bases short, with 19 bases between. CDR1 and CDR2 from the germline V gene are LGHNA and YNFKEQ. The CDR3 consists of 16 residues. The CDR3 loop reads CASSRSFQGSFYEQYF. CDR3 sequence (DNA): TGTGCCAGCAGCCGTTCCTTCCAGGGATCTTTCTACGAGCAGTACTTC.

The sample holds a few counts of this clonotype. The CDR3 is CASSGAIGRETQYF. DNA of the CDR3: TGTGCCAGCAGTGGGGCGATAGGGCGCGAGACCCAGTACTTC. The rearrangement links TRBV2 to TRBJ2-5; D ambiguous. In germline, CDR1 is SNHLY, CDR2 FYNNEI. This CDR3 is 14 amino acids long. V was shortened by 4 bases and J by 5 bases, with 14 bases between the two germline ends.

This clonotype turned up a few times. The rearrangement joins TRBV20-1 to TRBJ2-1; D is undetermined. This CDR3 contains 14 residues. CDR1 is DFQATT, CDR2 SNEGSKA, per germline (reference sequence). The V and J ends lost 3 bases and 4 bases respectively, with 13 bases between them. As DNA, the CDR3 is TGCAGTGCTAGTCAGCCAAATCGGTACAATGAGCAGTTCTTC. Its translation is CSASQPNRYNEQFF.

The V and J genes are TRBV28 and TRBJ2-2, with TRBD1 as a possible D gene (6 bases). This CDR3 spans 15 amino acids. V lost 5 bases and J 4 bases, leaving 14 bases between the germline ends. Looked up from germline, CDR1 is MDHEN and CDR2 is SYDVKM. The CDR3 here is CASSGAGAFTGELFF. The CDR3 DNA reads TGTGCCAGCAGTGGGGCAGGGGCCTTCACCGGGGAGCTGTTTTTT.

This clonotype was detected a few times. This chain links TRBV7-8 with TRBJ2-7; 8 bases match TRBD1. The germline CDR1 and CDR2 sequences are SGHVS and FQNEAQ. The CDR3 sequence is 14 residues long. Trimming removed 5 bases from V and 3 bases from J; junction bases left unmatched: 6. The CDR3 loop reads CASSTRTGLYEQYF. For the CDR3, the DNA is TGTGCCAGCAGCACTCGGACAGGGCTCTACGAGCAGTACTTC.

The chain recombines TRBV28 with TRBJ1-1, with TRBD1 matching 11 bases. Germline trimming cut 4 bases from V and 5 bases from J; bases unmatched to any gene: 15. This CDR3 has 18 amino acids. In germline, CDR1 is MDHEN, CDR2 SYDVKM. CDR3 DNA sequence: TGTGCCAGCAGTTCTTATACCCCGGACAGGGGGCGCGGGACTGAAGCTTTCTTT. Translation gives CASSSYTPDRGRGTEAFF.

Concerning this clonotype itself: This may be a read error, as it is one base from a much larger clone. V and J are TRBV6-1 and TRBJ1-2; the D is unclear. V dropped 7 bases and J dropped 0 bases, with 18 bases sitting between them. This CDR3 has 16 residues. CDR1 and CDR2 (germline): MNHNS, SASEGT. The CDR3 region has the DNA TGTGCCAGCACTCGGGCCATGGGCCGCCCTAACTATGGCTACACCTTC. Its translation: CASTRAMGRPNYGYTF.

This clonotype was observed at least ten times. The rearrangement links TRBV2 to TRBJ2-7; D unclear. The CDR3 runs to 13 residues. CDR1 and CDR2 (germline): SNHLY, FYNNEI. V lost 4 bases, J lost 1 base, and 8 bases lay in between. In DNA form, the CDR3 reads TGTGCCAGCAGTGTAGCAGCGTCCTACGAGCAGTACTTC. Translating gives CASSVAASYEQYF.

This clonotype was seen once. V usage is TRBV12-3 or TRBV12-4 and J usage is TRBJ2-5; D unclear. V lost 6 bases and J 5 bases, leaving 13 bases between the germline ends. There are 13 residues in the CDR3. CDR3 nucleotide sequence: TGTGCCAGCAGCCCGTTTAGCCGGGAGACCCAGTACTTC. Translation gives CASSPFSRETQYF.

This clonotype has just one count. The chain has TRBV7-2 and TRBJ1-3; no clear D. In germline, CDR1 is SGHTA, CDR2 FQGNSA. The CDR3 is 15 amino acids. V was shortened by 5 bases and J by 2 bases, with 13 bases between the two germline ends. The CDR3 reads CASSRPAGTGNTIYF. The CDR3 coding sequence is TGTGCCAGCAGCCGCCCAGCGGGAACTGGAAACACCATATATTTT. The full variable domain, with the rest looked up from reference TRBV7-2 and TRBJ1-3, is GAGVSQSPSNKVTEKGKDVELRCDPISGHTALYWYRQSLGQGLEFLIYFQGNSAPDKSGLPSDRFSAERTGGSVSTLTIQRTQQEDSAVYLCASSRPAGTGNTIYFGEGSWLTVV.

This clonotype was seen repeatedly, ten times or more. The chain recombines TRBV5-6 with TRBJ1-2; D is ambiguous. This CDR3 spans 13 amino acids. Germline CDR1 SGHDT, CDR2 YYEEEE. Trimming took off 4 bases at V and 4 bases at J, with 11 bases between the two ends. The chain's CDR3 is CASSPPSAYGYTF. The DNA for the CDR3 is TGTGCCAGCAGCCCCCCGAGCGCCTATGGCTACACCTTC.

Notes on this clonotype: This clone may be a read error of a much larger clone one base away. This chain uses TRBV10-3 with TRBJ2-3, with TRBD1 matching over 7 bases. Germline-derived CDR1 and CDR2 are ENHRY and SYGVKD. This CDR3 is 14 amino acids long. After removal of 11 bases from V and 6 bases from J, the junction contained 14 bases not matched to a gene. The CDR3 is CASSLLGGADTQYF. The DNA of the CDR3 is TGTGCCTCATCCCTACTAGGGGGCGCGGATACGCAGTATTTT.